This paragraph reports one T cell receptor beta chain. The antigen is unknown. CDR3 length: 19 residues. Germline CDR1 is SGHRS and CDR2 is YFSETQ. Trimming took off 6 bases at V and 3 bases at J, with 31 bases between the two ends. Every single patient, without exception, relapsed after autologous stem cell transplantation, and brentuximab vedotin exposure varied. Classification of best responses gave complete response, partial response or progressive disease. The data derive from a study of PD-1 blockade in classical Hodgkin lymphoma. Broader study findings: Exclusion removed patients who began nivolumab under 1 year after ASCT. The study found complete responders had baseline diversity similar to newly diagnosed patients.

TCRdb's copy holds only in-frame clones and misses some; the assay was immunoSEQ multiplex PCR. The sample records fewer than 110,000 clones, roughly 89% being singletons. Material: peripheral blood mononuclear cells (PBMCs), obtained before the second cycle of nivolumab. The genes are TRBV5-1 and TRBJ2-7; TRBD2 is a possible D gene (6 bases). This receptor was identified in a human donor with classical Hodgkin lymphoma. CDR3 nucleotide sequence: TGCGCCAGCACATTCTCGGGGACCGGGCGGGACGCAGTCCGCTACGAGCAGTACTTC. As protein: CASTFSGTGRDAVRYEQYF.